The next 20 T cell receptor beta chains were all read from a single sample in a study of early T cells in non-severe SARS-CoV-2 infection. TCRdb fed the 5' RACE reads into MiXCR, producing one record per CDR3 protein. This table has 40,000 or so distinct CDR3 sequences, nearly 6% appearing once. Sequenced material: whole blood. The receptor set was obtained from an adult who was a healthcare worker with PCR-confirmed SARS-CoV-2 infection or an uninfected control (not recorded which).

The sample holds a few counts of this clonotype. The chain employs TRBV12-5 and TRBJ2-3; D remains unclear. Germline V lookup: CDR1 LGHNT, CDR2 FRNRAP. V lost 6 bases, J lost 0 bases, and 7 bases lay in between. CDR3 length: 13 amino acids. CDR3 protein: CASGPDSTDTQYF. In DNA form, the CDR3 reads TGTGCTAGTGGCCCTGACAGCACAGATACGCAGTATTTT. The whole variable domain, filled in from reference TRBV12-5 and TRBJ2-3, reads DARVTQTPRHKVTEMGQEVTMRCQPILGHNTVFWYRQTMMQGLELLAYFRNRAPLDDSGMPKDRFSAEMPDATLATLKIQPSEPRDSAVYFCASGPDSTDTQYFGPGTRLTVL.

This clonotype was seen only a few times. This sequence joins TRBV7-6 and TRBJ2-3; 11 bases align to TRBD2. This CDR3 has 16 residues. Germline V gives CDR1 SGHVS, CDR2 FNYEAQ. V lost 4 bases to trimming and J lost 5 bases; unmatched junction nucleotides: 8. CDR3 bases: TGTGCCAGCAGCTCCTTAGCGGGGGGGCTAATAGATACGCAGTATTTT. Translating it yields CASSSLAGGLIDTQYF.

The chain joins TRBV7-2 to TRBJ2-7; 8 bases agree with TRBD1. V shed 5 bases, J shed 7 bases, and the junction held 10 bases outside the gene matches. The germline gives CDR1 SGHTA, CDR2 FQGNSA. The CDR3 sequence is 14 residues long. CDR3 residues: CASSPPQGAGEQYF. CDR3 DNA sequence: TGTGCCAGCAGCCCACCCCAGGGGGCAGGGGAGCAGTACTTC.

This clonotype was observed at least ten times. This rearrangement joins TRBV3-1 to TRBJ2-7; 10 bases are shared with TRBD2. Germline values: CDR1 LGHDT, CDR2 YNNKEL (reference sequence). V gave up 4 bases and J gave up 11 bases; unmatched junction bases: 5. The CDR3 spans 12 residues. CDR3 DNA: TGTGCCAGCAGCCTTACTAGCGGGGTAAAGTACTTC. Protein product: CASSLTSGVKYF.

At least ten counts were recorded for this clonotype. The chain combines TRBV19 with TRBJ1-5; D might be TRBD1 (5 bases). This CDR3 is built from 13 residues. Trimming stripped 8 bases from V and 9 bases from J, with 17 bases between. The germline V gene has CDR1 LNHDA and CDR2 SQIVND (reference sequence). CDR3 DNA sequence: TGTGCCAGTGATGACGGGGGGAGGTGGCCCCAGCATTTT. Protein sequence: CASDDGGRWPQHF.

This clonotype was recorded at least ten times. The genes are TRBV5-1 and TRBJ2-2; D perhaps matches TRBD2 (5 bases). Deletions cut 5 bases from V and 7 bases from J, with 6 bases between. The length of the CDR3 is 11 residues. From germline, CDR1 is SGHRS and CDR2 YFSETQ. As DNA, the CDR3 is TGCGCCAGCAGGGAGGACGGGGAGCTGTTTTTT. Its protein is CASREDGELFF.

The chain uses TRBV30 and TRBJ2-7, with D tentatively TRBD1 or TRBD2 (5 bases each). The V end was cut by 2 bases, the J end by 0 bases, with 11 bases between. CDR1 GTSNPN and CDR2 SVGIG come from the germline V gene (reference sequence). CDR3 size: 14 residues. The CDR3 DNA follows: TGTGCCTGGAGTCGTGAGGGGAGCTCCTACGAGCAGTACTTC. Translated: CAWSREGSSYEQYF.

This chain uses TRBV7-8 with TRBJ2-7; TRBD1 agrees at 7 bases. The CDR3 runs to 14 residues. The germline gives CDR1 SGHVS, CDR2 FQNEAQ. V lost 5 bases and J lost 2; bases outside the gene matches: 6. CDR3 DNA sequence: TGTGCCAGCAGCCTTAGACAGGGACCCTACGAGCAGTACTTC. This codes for CASSLRQGPYEQYF.

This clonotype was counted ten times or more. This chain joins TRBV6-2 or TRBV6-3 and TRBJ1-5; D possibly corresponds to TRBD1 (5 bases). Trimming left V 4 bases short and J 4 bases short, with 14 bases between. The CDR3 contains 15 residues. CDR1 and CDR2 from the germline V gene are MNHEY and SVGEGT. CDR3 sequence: CASSLTVQENQPQHF. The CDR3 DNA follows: TGTGCCAGCAGTTTGACAGTGCAGGAGAATCAGCCCCAGCATTTT.

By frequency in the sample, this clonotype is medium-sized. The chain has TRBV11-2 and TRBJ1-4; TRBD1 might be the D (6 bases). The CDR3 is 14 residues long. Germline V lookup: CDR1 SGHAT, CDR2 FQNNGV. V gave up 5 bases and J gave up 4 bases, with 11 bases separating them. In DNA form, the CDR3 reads TGTGCCAGCAGCAAGACAGGCGATAATGAAAAACTGTTTTTT. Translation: CASSKTGDNEKLFF.

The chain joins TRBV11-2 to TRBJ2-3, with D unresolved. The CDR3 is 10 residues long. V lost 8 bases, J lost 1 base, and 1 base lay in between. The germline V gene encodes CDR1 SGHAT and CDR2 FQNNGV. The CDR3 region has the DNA TGTGCCAGCGGCACAGATACGCAGTATTTT. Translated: CASGTDTQYF.

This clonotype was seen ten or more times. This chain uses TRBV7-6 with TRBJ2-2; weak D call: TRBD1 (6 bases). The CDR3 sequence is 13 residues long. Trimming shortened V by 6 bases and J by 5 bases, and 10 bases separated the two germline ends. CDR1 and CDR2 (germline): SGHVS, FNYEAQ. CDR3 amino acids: CASRDSPTGELFF. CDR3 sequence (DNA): TGTGCCAGCAGGGACAGCCCAACCGGGGAGCTGTTTTTT.

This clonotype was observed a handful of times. The CDR3 nucleotides are TGCGCCAGCAGCCAAGGGCTAGCGGGGGGGCAACGGGAGCAGTTCTTC. This encodes CASSQGLAGGQREQFF. V is TRBV4-3 and J is TRBJ2-1, with TRBD2 matching 12 bases. CDR3 length equals 16 residues. Trimming took 1 base from V and 10 from J; bases not matched to a gene: 8. The V gene's germline CDR1 is LGHNA and CDR2 YSLEER.

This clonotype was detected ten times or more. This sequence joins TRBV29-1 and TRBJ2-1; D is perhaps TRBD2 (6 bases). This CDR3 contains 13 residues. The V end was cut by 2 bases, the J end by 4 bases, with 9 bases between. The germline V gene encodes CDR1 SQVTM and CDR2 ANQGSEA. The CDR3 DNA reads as TGCAGCGTTGAACCCGGGACTTACAATGAGCAGTTCTTC. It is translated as CSVEPGTYNEQFF.

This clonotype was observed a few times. CDR3 nucleotide sequence: TGTGCCAGCAGCTTGGAGGGATCCTCTGGAAACACCATATATTTT. This gives the protein CASSLEGSSGNTIYF. The gene calls are TRBV5-4 and TRBJ1-3; D gene uncertain. The germline V and J ends were trimmed by 0 bases and 0 bases, with 7 bases remaining between them. The CDR3 sequence is 15 residues long. The germline V gene has CDR1 SGHNT and CDR2 YYREEE (reference sequence).

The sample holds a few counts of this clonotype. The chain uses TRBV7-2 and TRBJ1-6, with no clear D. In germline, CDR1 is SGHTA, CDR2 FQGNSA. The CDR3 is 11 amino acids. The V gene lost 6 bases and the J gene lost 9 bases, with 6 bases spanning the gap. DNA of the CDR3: TGTGCCAGCAGAGCTACTTCACCCCTCCACTTT. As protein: CASRATSPLHF.

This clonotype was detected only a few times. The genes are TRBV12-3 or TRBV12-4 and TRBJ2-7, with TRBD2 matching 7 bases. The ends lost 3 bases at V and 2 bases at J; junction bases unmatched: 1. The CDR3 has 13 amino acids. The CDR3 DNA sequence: TGTGCCAGCAGTTTCGGGGGGACCTACGAGCAGTACTTC. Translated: CASSFGGTYEQYF.

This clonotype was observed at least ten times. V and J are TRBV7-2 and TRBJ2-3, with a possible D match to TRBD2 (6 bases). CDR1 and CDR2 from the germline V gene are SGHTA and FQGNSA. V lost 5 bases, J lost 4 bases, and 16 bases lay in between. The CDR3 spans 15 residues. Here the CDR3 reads CASSRDGGRADTQYF. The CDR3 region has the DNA TGTGCCAGCAGCCGCGACGGGGGTAGGGCAGATACGCAGTATTTT.

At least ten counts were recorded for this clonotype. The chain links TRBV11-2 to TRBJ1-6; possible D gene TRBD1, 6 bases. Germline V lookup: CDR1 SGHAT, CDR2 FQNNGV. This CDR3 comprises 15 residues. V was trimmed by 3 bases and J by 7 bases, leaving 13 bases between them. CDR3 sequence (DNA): TGTGCCAGCAGCTTCCAGCAGGGGAGAAATTCACCCCTCCACTTT. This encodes CASSFQQGRNSPLHF.

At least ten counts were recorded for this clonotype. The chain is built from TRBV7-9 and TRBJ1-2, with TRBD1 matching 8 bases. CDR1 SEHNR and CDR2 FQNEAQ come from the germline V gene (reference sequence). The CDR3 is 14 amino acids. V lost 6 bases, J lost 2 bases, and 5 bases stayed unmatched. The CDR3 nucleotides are TGTGCCAGCAGGGACAGGGTGGAAAACTATGGCTACACCTTC. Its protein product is CASRDRVENYGYTF.